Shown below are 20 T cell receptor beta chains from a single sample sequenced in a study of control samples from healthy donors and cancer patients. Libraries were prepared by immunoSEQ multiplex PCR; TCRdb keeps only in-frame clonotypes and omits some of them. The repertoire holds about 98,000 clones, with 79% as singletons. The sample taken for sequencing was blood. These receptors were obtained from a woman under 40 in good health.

The CDR3 here is CAWGSSGANVLTF. CDR3 DNA: TGTGCCTGGGGTTCCTCTGGGGCCAACGTCCTGACTTTC. The rearrangement uses TRBV30 and TRBJ2-6, with D unresolved. The V end was cut by 5 bases, the J end by 0 bases, with 5 bases between. This CDR3 region has 13 residues. CDR1 is GTSNPN, CDR2 SVGIG, per germline (reference sequence).

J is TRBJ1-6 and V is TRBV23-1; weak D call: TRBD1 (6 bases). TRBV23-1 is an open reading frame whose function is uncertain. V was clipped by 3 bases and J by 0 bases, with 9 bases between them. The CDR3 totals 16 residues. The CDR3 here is CASSHRGHSYNSPLHF. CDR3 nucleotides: TGCGCCAGCAGTCACCGGGGGCACTCCTATAATTCACCCCTCCACTTT.

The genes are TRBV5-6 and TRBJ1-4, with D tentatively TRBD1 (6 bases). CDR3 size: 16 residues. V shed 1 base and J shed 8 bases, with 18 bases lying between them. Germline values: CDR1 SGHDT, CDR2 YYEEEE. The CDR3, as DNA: TGTGCCAGCAGCTTGTACATACAGGGCTCAGAGGAAAAACTGTTTTTT. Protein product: CASSLYIQGSEEKLFF.

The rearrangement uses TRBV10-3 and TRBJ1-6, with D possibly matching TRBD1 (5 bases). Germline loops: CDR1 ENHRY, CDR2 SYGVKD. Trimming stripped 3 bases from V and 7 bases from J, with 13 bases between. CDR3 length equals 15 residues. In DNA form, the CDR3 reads TGTGCCATCAGTGACGGGAGAAAGGGGAATTCACCCCTCCACTTT. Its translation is CAISDGRKGNSPLHF.

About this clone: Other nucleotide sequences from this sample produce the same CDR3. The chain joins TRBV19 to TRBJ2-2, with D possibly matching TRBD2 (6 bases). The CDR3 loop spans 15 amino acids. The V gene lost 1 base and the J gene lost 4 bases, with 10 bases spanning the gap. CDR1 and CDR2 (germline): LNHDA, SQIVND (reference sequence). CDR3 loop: CASSIAGTRTGELFF. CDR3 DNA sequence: TGTGCCAGTAGTATAGCCGGGACTCGCACCGGGGAGCTGTTTTTT.

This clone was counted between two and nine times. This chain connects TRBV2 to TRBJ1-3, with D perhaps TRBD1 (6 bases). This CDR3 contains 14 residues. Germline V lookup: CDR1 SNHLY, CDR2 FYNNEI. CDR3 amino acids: CAGGAGEPGNTIYF. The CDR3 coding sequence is TGTGCGGGCGGGGCAGGGGAGCCTGGAAACACCATATATTTT. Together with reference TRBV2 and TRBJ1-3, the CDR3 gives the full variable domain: EPEVTQTPSHQVTQMGQEVILRCVPISNHLYFYWYRQILGQKVEFLVSFYNNEISEKSEIFDDQFSVERPDGSNFTLKIRSTKLEDSAMYFCAGGAGEPGNTIYFGEGSWLTVV.

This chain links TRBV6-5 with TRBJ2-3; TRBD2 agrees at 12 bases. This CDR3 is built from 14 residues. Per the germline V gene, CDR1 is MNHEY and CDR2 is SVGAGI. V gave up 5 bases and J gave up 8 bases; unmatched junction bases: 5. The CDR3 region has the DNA TGTGCCAGCAGTCTAGCGGGGGGGCCAGGTACGCAGTATTTT. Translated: CASSLAGGPGTQYF.

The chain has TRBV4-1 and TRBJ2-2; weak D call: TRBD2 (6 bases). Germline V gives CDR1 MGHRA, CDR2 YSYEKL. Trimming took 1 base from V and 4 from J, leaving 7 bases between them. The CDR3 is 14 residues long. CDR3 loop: CASSQGDFTGELFF. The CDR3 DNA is TGCGCCAGCAGCCAAGGGGACTTCACCGGGGAGCTGTTTTTT.

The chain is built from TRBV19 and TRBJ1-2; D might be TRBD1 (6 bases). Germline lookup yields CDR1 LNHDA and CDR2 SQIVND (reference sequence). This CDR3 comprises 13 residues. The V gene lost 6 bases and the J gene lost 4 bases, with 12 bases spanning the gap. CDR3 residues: CASRDRRSYGYTF. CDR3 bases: TGTGCCAGTAGAGACAGGAGAAGCTATGGCTACACCTTC. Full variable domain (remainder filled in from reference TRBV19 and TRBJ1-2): DGGITQSPKYLFRKEGQNVTLSCEQNLNHDAMYWYRQDPGQGLRLIYYSQIVNDFQKGDIAEGYSVSREKKESFPLTVTSAQKNPTAFYLCASRDRRSYGYTFGSGTRLTVV.

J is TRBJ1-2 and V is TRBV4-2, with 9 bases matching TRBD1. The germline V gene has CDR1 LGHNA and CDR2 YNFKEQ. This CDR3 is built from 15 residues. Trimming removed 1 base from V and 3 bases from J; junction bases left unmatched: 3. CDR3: CASSQATGGDYGYTF. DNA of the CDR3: TGTGCCAGCAGCCAAGCTACAGGGGGCGACTATGGCTACACCTTC.

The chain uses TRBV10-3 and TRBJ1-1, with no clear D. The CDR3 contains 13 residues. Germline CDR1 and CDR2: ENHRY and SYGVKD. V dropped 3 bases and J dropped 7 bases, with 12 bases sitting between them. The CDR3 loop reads CAISEGSPDEAFF. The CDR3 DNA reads TGTGCCATCAGTGAAGGGTCGCCGGATGAAGCTTTCTTT.

CDR3 amino acids: CASSRPGAGELFF. The CDR3 nucleotides read TGTGCCAGCAGCCGTCCGGGCGCCGGGGAGCTGTTTTTT. The chain recombines TRBV7-2 with TRBJ2-2, with unresolved D. The V gene's germline CDR1 is SGHTA and CDR2 FQGNSA. The CDR3 covers 13 residues. V gave up 5 bases and J gave up 6 bases, with 10 bases separating them.

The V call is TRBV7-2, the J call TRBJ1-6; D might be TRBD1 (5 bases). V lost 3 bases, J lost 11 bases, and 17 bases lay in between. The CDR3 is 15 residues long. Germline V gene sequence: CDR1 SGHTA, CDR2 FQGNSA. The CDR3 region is CASSFSALGDTPLHF. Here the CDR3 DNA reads TGTGCCAGCAGCTTTTCGGCGCTGGGGGATACACCCCTCCACTTT.

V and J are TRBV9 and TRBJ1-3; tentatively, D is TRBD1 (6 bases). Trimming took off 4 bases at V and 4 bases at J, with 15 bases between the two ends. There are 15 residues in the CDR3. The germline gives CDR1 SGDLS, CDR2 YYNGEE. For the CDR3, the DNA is TGTGCCAGCAGCCTCAACAGGGAAGGGGGAAACACCATATATTTT. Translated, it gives CASSLNREGGNTIYF.

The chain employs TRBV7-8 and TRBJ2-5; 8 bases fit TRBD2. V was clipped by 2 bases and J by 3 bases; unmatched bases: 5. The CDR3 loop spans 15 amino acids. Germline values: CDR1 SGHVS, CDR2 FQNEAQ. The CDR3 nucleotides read TGTGCCAGCAGCTTATGGCGGGGGGCCAAAGAGACCCAGTACTTC. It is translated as CASSLWRGAKETQYF.

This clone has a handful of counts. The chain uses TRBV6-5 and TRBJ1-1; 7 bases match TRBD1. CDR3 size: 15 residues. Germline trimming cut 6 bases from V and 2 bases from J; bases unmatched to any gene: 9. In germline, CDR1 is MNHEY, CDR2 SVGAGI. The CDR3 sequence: CASRGLHRGNTEAFF. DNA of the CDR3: TGTGCCAGCAGGGGGTTACACAGGGGTAACACTGAAGCTTTCTTT.

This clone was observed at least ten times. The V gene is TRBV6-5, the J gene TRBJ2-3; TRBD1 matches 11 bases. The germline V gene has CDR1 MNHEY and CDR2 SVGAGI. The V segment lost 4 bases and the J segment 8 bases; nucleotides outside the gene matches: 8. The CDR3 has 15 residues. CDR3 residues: CASSSDRGRFGTQYF. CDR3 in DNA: TGTGCCAGCAGTTCGGACAGGGGGCGGTTTGGTACGCAGTATTTT.

The CDR3 coding sequence is TGTGCCAGCAGCTTGACAGCGGGCAATGAGCAGTTCTTC. This encodes CASSLTAGNEQFF. The genes are TRBV13 and TRBJ2-1, with D tentatively TRBD2 (6 bases). Trimming removed 3 bases from V and 6 bases from J, with 9 bases in between. In germline, CDR1 is PRHDT, CDR2 FYEKMQ (reference sequence). The CDR3 runs 13 residues.

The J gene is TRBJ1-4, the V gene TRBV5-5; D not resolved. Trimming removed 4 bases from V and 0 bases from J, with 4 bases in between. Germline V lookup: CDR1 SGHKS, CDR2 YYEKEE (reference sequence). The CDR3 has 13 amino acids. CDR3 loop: CASSAATNEKLFF. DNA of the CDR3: TGTGCCAGCAGCGCAGCAACTAATGAAAAACTGTTTTTT. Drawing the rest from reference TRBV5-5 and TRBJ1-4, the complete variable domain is DAGVTQSPTHLIKTRGQQVTLRCSPISGHKSVSWYQQVLGQGPQFIFQYYEKEERGRGNFPDRFSARQFPNYSSELNVNALLLGDSALYLCASSAATNEKLFFGSGTQLSVL.

The CDR3 protein is CASSFQAYGYTF. The CDR3 DNA sequence: TGTGCCAGCAGTTTTCAGGCATATGGCTACACCTTC. The V and J genes are TRBV12-3 or TRBV12-4 and TRBJ1-2; D ambiguous. The CDR3 spans 12 residues. The V and J ends lost 3 bases and 5 bases respectively, with 7 bases between them.